Listed here are 2 T cell receptor beta chains from one sample, sequenced in a study of blood T cell repertoires in COVID-19. Repertoires were generated with immunoSEQ multiplex PCR, while TCRdb's copy carries only in-frame clones and drops some. The sample carries under 300,000 clones, roughly 90% recorded once. The sequenced sample was peripheral blood. Receptor source: a woman in her 70s with COVID-19, enrolled during active disease.

The V call is TRBV18, the J call TRBJ2-3; the D gene is possibly TRBD2 (5 bases). Per germline, CDR1 KGHSH and CDR2 LQKENI. Trimming removed 1 base from V and 1 base from J, with 6 bases in between. There are 14 residues in the CDR3. The CDR3 spells CASSPLGGTDTQYF. CDR3 nucleotide sequence: TGTGCCAGCTCACCACTCGGGGGCACAGATACGCAGTATTTT.

This chain connects TRBV19 to TRBJ1-6; 8 nucleotides align to TRBD1. The CDR3 runs to 16 residues. After removal of 4 bases from V and 5 bases from J, the junction contained 7 bases not matched to a gene. In germline, CDR1 is LNHDA, CDR2 SQIVND (reference sequence). CDR3 sequence reads: CASSTRDRQDNSPLHF. CDR3 coding DNA: TGTGCCAGTAGTACGAGGGACAGGCAAGATAATTCACCCCTCCACTTT. Variable domain in full (rest from reference TRBV19 and TRBJ1-6): DGGITQSPKYLFRKEGQNVTLSCEQNLNHDAMYWYRQDPGQGLRLIYYSQIVNDFQKGDIAEGYSVSREKKESFPLTVTSAQKNPTAFYLCASSTRDRQDNSPLHFGNGTRLTVT.